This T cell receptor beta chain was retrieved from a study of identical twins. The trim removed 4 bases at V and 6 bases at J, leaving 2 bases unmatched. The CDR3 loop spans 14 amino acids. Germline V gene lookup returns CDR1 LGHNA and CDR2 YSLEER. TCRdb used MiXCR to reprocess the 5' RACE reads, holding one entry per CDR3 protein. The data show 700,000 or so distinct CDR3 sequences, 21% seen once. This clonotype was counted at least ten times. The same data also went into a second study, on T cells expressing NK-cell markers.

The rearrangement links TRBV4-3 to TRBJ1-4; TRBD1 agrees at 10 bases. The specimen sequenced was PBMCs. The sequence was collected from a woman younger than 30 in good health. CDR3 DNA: TGCGCCAGCAGCCCGGGACAGGGGTATGAAAAACTGTTTTTT. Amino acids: CASSPGQGYEKLFF.